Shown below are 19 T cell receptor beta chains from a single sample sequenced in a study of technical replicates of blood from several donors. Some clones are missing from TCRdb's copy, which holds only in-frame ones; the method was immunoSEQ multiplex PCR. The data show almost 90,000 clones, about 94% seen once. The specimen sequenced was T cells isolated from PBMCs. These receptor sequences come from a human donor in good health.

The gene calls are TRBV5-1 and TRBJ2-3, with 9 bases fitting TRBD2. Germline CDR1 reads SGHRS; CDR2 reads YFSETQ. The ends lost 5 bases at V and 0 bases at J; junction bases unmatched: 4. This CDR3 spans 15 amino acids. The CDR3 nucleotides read TGCGCCAGCAGGGGAGCGGGGGGAAGCACAGATACGCAGTATTTT. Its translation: CASRGAGGSTDTQYF.

CDR3 in DNA: TGTGCCAGCAGCTTTTCCGACACCTCTGGAAACACCATATATTTT. Encoded protein: CASSFSDTSGNTIYF. The chain is built from TRBV7-9 and TRBJ1-3; D ambiguous. The germline CDR1 and CDR2 sequences are SEHNR and FQNEAQ (reference sequence). V shed 3 bases and J shed 0 bases, with 9 bases lying between them. The length of the CDR3 is 15 residues.

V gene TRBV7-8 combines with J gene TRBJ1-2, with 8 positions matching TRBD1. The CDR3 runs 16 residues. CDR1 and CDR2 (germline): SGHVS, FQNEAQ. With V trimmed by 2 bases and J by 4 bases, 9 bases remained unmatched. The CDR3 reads CASSLSTGERLYGYTF. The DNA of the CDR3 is TGTGCCAGCAGCTTATCGACAGGGGAGAGGCTCTATGGCTACACCTTC.

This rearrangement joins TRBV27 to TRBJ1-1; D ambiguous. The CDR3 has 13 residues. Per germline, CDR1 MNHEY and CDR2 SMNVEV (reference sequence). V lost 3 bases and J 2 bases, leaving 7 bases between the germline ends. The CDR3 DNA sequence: TGTGCCAGCAGTTTTACAGCTAACACTGAAGCTTTCTTT. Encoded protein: CASSFTANTEAFF.

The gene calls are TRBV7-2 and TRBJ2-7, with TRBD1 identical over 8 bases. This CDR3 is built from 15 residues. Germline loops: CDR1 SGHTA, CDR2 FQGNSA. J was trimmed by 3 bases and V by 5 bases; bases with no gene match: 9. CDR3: CASSLRQGQGYEQYF. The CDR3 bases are TGTGCCAGCAGCCTACGACAGGGGCAAGGCTACGAGCAGTACTTC.

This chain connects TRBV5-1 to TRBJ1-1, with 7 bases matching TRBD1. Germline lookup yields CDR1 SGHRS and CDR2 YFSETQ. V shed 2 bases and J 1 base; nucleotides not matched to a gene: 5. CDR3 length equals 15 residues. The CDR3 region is CASSLQGIGNTEAFF. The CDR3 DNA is TGCGCCAGCAGCTTACAGGGGATCGGGAACACTGAAGCTTTCTTT.

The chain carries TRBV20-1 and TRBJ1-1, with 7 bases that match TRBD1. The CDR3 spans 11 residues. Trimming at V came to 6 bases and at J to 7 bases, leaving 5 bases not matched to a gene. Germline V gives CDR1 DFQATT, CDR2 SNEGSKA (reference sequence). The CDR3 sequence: CSAKRDSEAFF. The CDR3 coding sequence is TGCAGTGCAAAACGGGACAGTGAAGCTTTCTTT.

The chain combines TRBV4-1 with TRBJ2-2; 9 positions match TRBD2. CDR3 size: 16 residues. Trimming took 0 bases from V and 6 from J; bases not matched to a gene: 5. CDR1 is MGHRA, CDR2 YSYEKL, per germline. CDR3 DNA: TGCGCCAGCAGCCAAGATGAAGGGACTAGCCCCGGGGAGCTGTTTTTT. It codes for CASSQDEGTSPGELFF.

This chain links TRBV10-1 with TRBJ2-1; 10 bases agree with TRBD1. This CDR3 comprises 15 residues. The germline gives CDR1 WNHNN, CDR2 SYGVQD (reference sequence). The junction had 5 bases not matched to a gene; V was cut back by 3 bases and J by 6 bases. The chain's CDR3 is CASSDGTGVGNEQFF. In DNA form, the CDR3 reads TGCGCCAGCAGTGATGGGACAGGGGTTGGCAATGAGCAGTTCTTC.

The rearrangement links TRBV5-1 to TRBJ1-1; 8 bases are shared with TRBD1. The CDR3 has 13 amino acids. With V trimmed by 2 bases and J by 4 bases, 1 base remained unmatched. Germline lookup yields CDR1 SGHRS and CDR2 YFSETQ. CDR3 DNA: TGCGCCAGCAGCTTTACAGGGGGCACTGAAGCTTTCTTT. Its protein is CASSFTGGTEAFF.

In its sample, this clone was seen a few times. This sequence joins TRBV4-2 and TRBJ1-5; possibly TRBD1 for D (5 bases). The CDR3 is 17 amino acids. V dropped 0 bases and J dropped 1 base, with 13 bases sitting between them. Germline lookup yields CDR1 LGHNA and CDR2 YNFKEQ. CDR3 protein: CASSQDEAGLSNQPQHF. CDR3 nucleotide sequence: TGTGCCAGCAGCCAAGATGAGGCAGGGTTAAGCAATCAGCCCCAGCATTTT.

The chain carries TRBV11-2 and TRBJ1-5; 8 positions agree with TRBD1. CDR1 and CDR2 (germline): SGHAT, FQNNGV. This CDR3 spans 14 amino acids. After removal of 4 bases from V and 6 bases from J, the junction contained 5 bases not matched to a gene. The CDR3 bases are TGTGCCAGCAGCTACGGGACAGGAGCTCAGCCCCAGCATTTT. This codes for CASSYGTGAQPQHF.

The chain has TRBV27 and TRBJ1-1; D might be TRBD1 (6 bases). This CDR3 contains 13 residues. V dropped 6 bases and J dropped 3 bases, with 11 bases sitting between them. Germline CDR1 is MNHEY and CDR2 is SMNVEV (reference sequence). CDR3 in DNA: TGTGCCAGCAGAGCCACAGGGCACACTGAAGCTTTCTTT. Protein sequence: CASRATGHTEAFF.

DNA for the CDR3: TGTGCCAGCAGCTCCGTGAGATCGAGCGGGGAGCTGTTTTTT. This gives the protein CASSSVRSSGELFF. The chain couples TRBV27 to TRBJ2-2; D gene unclear. Trimming took off 6 bases at V and 7 bases at J, with 15 bases between the two ends. Germline CDR1 MNHEY, CDR2 SMNVEV (reference sequence). The CDR3 runs 14 residues.

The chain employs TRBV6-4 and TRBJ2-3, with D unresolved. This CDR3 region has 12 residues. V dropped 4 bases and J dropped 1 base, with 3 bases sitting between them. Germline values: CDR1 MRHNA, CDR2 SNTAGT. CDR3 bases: TGTGCCAGCAGTGCGGGCACAGATACGCAGTATTTT. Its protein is CASSAGTDTQYF.

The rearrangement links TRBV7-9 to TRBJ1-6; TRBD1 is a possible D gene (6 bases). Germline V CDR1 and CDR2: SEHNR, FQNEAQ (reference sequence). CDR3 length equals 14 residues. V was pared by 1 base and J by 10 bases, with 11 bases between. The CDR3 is CASSLEGVRSPLHF. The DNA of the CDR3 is TGTGCCAGCAGCTTAGAGGGGGTGAGGTCACCCCTCCACTTT.

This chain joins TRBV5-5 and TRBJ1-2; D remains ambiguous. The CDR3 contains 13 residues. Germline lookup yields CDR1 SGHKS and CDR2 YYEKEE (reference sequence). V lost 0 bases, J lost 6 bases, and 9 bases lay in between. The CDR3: CASSLAGSDGYTF. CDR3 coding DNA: TGTGCCAGCAGCTTGGCCGGGAGCGATGGCTACACCTTC.

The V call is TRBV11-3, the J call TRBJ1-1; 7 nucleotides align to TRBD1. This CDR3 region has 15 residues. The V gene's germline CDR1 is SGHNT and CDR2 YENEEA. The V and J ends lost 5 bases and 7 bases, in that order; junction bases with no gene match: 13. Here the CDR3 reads CASSRMTGSFGEAFF. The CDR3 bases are TGTGCCAGCAGCCGCATGACAGGGTCCTTCGGTGAAGCTTTCTTT. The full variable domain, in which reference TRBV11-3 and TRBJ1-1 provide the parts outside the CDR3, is EAGVVQSPRYKIIEKKQPVAFWCNPISGHNTLYWYLQNLGQGPELLIRYENEEAVDDSQLPKDRFSAERLKGVDSTLKIQPAELGDSAVYLCASSRMTGSFGEAFFGQGTRLTVV.

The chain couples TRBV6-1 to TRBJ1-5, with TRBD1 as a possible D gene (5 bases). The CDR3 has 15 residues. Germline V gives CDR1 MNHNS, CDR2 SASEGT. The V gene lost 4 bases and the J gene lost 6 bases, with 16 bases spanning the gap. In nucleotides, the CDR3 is TGTGCCAGCAGTGCGGCAGGGTTTAGGGGTCAGCCCCAGCATTTT. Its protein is CASSAAGFRGQPQHF.